These 2 T cell receptor beta chains originate from one sample sequenced in a study of blood T cell repertoires in COVID-19 (dated by TCRdb to 2018 to 2021). The library was prepared using the immunoSEQ multiplex PCR assay. TCRdb obtained this table from immuneACCESS and retained in-frame rearrangements with V and J assigned. These tables miss some clones; where compared with another copy, unresolved V genes account for less than half of the shortfall, and the remainder is unexplained. This sample comprises over 11,000 clones, roughly 87% of them detected only once. 5% to 7% of the sample comes from the top ten. Sequenced: peripheral blood. Source of these receptors: a human donor in a cohort sampled during active COVID-19.

The V call is TRBV12-3 or TRBV12-4, the J call TRBJ2-7, with D unresolved. CDR3 length equals 13 residues. V lost 6 bases and J lost 2, with 11 bases in between. Here the CDR3 DNA reads TGTGCCAGCAGATCTAACGGAGCCTACGAGCAGTACTTC. Translating it yields CASRSNGAYEQYF.

The chain recombines TRBV4-1 with TRBJ2-3; D gene uncertain. Trimming took off 1 base at V and 0 bases at J, with 11 bases between the two ends. The V gene's germline CDR1 is MGHRA and CDR2 YSYEKL. The CDR3 consists of 16 residues. CDR3 nucleotides: TGCGCCAGCAGCCAAGGGTACACGTCGAGCACAGATACGCAGTATTTT. Its translation is CASSQGYTSSTDTQYF.